The 8 T cell receptor beta chains below all came from one sample that was sequenced in a study of tumor and adjacent non-tumor tissue in lung cancer. TCRbeta libraries were built with three rounds of nested PCR, modified from ARM-PCR. Via MiXCR, TCRdb re-called the multiplex PCR reads, giving one row per CDR3 protein. Counted here are approximately 90,000 distinct CDR3 sequences, 61% occurring once; the ten biggest clones make up 15%. No cell sorting was done before RNA was extracted from the tissue. The source material was lung tumor tissue. The origin of the receptors is a man in his 70s with non-small cell lung cancer.

Concerning this clonotype: A much more abundant neighbour one base away suggests this may be a read error. V and J are TRBV20-1 and TRBJ2-2, with 7 bases that match TRBD1. Germline assignment: CDR1 DFQATT and CDR2 SNEGSKA (reference sequence). This CDR3 contains 13 residues. The CDR3: CSAGQSNTRELFF. Written as DNA, the CDR3 is TGCAGTGCGGGACAGTCGAACACCCGGGAGCTGTTTTTT.

This clonotype was detected a few times. A clone one base away is much larger, so this may be a read error. Because it lacks the conserved phenylalanine or tryptophan at the end, this CDR3 is likely a read error. The DNA is left out, because the CDR3 cannot be placed on it with certainty; the CDR3 is given as TCRdb lists it. The chain uses TRBV5-5 and TRBJ2-7; no check of the table's D call, TRBD1, against the DNA was made. The CDR3 contains 12 residues when both ends are counted. In germline, CDR1 is SGHKS, CDR2 YYEKEE (reference sequence). CDR3 sequence: CASSLVGQREYL.

For this clonotype: The germline gene is not matched at one end of the junction; a read error may be the cause. The gene calls are TRBV11-2 and TRBJ1-2; D is perhaps TRBD1 (5 bases). The germline CDR1 and CDR2 sequences are SGHAT and FQNNGV. The CDR3 sequence is 14 residues long. In nucleotides, the CDR3 is TGTGCCAACAGCGTCTCTGCAGGGAACTATGGCTACACCTTC. Its protein product is CANSVSAGNYGYTF.

Turning to this clonotype: A junction boundary mismatches the germline segment, possibly from a read error. The chain links TRBV6-2 or TRBV6-3 to TRBJ1-6, with D possibly matching TRBD1 (5 bases). The V gene's germline CDR1 is MNHEY and CDR2 SVGEGT. The CDR3 length is 13 residues. The CDR3 protein is CASWAGMNSPPHF. CDR3 coding DNA: TGTGCCAGCTGGGCAGGGATGAATTCACCCCCCCACTTT.

On this clonotype itself: A much larger clone lies one base from this, so it may be a read error. V is TRBV6-6 and J is TRBJ2-1; D gene ambiguous. With 0 bases removed from V and 9 bases from J, the gap between germline ends came to 15 bases. Germline values: CDR1 MNHNY, CDR2 SVGAGI (reference sequence). The CDR3 extends over 15 amino acids. CDR3 DNA: TGTGCCAGCAGTTACTCGACGGTGGTCCGCTGTGAGCAGTTCTTC. Amino acids: CASSYSTVVRCEQFF.

This clonotype has more than one count but fewer than ten. J is TRBJ1-1 and V is TRBV12-3 or TRBV12-4; possible D gene TRBD1, 6 bases. Between the trimmed V and J ends, which lost 3 bases and 6 bases, there was a span of 17 bases. The CDR3 runs to 15 residues. CDR3 sequence reads: CASSFTGNVYAEAFF. As DNA, the CDR3 is TGTGCCAGCAGTTTTACAGGGAACGTTTATGCTGAAGCTTTCTTT.

For this clonotype: Sequence at one end of the junction differs from germline and may be a read error. V is TRBV20-1 and J is TRBJ1-5, with D possibly called TRBD1 or TRBD2 (6 bases each). The J call could be wrong; TRBJ2-3 is a better fit for the DNA end. The CDR3 has 14 amino acids. CDR1 and CDR2 from the germline V gene are DFQATT and SNEGSKA (reference sequence). CDR3 region: CSARATGRDQPQYF. The DNA for the CDR3 is TGTAGTGCTAGAGCTACAGGGCGGGATCAGCCCCAGTATTTT.

This clonotype showed up many times. The chain joins TRBV6-1 to TRBJ1-5; no definite D call. With 6 bases removed from V and 2 bases from J, the gap between germline ends came to 14 bases. Germline V gene data show CDR1 as MNHNS and CDR2 as SASEGT. The CDR3 contains 15 residues. The CDR3 DNA reads as TGTGCCAGCAGCCAGGTAGGGCAGCGCAATCAGCCCCAGCATTTT. It yields the protein CASSQVGQRNQPQHF.